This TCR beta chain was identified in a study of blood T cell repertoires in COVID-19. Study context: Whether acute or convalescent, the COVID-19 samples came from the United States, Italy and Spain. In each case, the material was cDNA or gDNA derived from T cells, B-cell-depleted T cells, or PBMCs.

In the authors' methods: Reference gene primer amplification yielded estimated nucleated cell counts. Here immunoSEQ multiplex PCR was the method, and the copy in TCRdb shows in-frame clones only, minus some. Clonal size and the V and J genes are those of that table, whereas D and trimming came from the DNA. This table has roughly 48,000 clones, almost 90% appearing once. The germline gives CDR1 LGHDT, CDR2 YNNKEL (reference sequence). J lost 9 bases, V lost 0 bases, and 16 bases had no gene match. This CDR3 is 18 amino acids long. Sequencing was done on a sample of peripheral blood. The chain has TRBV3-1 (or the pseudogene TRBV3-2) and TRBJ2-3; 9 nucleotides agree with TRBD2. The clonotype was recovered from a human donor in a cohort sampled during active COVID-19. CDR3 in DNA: TGTGCCAGCAGCCAAGATAGAAGGAGCGGGGGGCCAGGGATCACGCAGTATTTT. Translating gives CASSQDRRSGGPGITQYF.